This entry lists 11 T cell receptor beta chains sequenced from one sample in a study of blood T cell repertoires in COVID-19 (dated by TCRdb to 2018 to 2020). The library came from the immunoSEQ multiplex PCR assay. Not all clones reach the TCRdb copy of this immuneACCESS table, which keeps in-frame sequences only. Checked studies attribute under half of the gap to unresolved V genes and leave the rest unexplained. This sample is represented by about 190,000 clones; around nine tenths of them were singletons. The top ten clones comprise roughly 6% of the sample. The sample consisted of peripheral blood. These receptors were obtained from a man aged 35-49 years with active or convalescent COVID-19.

This sequence joins TRBV6-5 and TRBJ2-2; TRBD2 matches 9 bases. J gave up 2 bases and V 10 bases, and 8 bases lay outside the gene matches. CDR1 and CDR2 from the germline V gene are MNHEY and SVGAGI. CDR3 length: 15 residues. The CDR3 is CATHWREGNTGELFF. The CDR3 DNA sequence: TGTGCCACCCATTGGCGGGAGGGAAACACCGGGGAGCTGTTTTTT.

This chain connects TRBV4-1 to TRBJ2-1, with 9 bases lining up with TRBD2. This CDR3 comprises 16 residues. Germline lookup yields CDR1 MGHRA and CDR2 YSYEKL. Unmatched junction bases numbered 8, after V lost 3 bases and J lost 5 bases. CDR3 sequence (DNA): TGCGCCAGCAGCCAGACGACTAGCGGAGGGGACAATGAGCAGTTCTTC. Its translation is CASSQTTSGGDNEQFF.

The chain links TRBV19 to TRBJ1-1, with D tentatively TRBD1 (6 bases). This CDR3 region has 15 residues. Per the germline V gene, CDR1 is LNHDA and CDR2 is SQIVND (reference sequence). V dropped 3 bases and J dropped 4 bases, with 15 bases sitting between them. Here the CDR3 reads CASSMRGGVGTEAFF. CDR3 DNA sequence: TGTGCCAGTAGTATGAGAGGGGGAGTGGGCACTGAAGCTTTCTTT.

V gene TRBV7-2 combines with J gene TRBJ1-2; 9 positions agree with TRBD1. V was pared by 1 base and J by 6 bases, with 6 bases of the junction left unmatched. The CDR3 covers 15 residues. In germline, CDR1 is SGHTA, CDR2 FQGNSA. The CDR3 loop is CASSLGSGTGHGYTF. CDR3 DNA sequence: TGTGCCAGCAGCTTAGGTTCTGGGACAGGGCATGGCTACACCTTC.

This sequence joins TRBV5-8 and TRBJ1-1; a weak D match, TRBD1 (6 bases). Germline V gene sequence: CDR1 SGHTS, CDR2 YDEGEE. The germline V and J ends were trimmed by 1 base and 5 bases, with 12 bases remaining between them. The CDR3 runs 14 residues. In DNA, the CDR3 is TGTGCCAGCAGCTTGAAGGGGGTCGGGACTGAAGCTTTCTTT. This encodes CASSLKGVGTEAFF.

The genes are TRBV6-1 and TRBJ2-3; perhaps TRBD2 as D (5 bases). The V gene lost 1 base and the J gene lost 6 bases, with 8 bases spanning the gap. The CDR3 spans 13 residues. Germline V gene lookup returns CDR1 MNHNS and CDR2 SASEGT. CDR3 sequence reads: CASSEEREDTQYF. The CDR3 nucleotides read TGTGCCAGCAGTGAAGAAAGGGAGGATACGCAGTATTTT.

The chain recombines TRBV7-3 with TRBJ1-2; D perhaps matches TRBD1 (6 bases). V lost 5 bases, J lost 0 bases, and 10 bases lay in between. This CDR3 comprises 14 residues. Germline assignment: CDR1 SGHTA and CDR2 FQGTGA. The DNA of the CDR3 is TGTGCCAGCAGCCTGGACAGCTCTAACTATGGCTACACCTTC. Amino acids: CASSLDSSNYGYTF.

The rearrangement uses TRBV7-2 and TRBJ1-5, with 7 positions matching TRBD1. Germline V gene lookup returns CDR1 SGHTA and CDR2 FQGNSA. The CDR3 covers 15 residues. V dropped 4 bases and J dropped 0; count of bases not matched to a gene: 3. The CDR3 loop is CASSSGQLSNQPQHF. Here the CDR3 DNA reads TGTGCCAGCAGCTCGGGACAGCTTAGCAATCAGCCCCAGCATTTT. Based on the CDR3 plus reference TRBV7-2 and TRBJ1-5, the full variable domain is GAGVSQSPSNKVTEKGKDVELRCDPISGHTALYWYRQSLGQGLEFLIYFQGNSAPDKSGLPSDRFSAERTGGSVSTLTIQRTQQEDSAVYLCASSSGQLSNQPQHFGDGTRLSIL.

The genes are TRBV6-5 and TRBJ1-1; TRBD1 might be the D (5 bases). V was clipped by 0 bases and J by 3 bases, with 11 bases between them. This CDR3 has 15 amino acids. Germline V gene lookup returns CDR1 MNHEY and CDR2 SVGAGI. CDR3 residues: CASSYSLTGDTEAFF. CDR3 in DNA: TGTGCCAGCAGTTACTCTTTAACGGGGGACACTGAAGCTTTCTTT.

This clone has only a few counts. The J gene is TRBJ2-1, the V gene TRBV12-3 or TRBV12-4; the match to TRBD2 covers 7 bases. This CDR3 spans 13 amino acids. Germline trimming cut 6 bases from V and 8 bases from J; bases unmatched to any gene: 7. CDR3 coding DNA: TGTGCCAGCAGGTCTTCGACTAGCCATGAGCAGTTCTTC. The encoded protein is CASRSSTSHEQFF.

J is TRBJ2-5 and V is TRBV5-4; D is unclear. With 4 bases removed from V and 2 bases from J, the gap between germline ends came to 15 bases. Germline V gene sequence: CDR1 SGHNT, CDR2 YYREEE (reference sequence). There are 15 residues in the CDR3. The CDR3 spells CASSPDPGSQETQYF. Here the CDR3 DNA reads TGTGCCAGCAGCCCGGATCCAGGATCTCAAGAGACCCAGTACTTC.